This TCR beta chain is drawn from a study of regulatory T cells in long-lasting Graves disease. Points on this clonotype: What it binds is unknown.

This CDR3 region has 17 residues. The germline V gene has CDR1 MNHEY and CDR2 SVGEGT. Trimming cost V 0 bases and J 6 bases; bases outside gene matches: 10. The time point: persistent/refractory GD, antithyroid drugs over 5 years with positive TRAb. Scientists built the TCR library using RNA that was extracted from PBMCs. The authors diagnosed Graves' disease using American Thyroid Association guidelines. Combining iRepertoire HTBI primers with Arm-PCR of CDR3 regions, the authors built TCR beta libraries. TCRdb reprocessed the multiplex PCR reads with MiXCR, giving one entry per CDR3 protein. The sample contains 300,000 or so distinct CDR3 sequences, about 19% of which appear only once. Broader study findings: Persistent Graves' patients showed a TCR diversity that was lower than that of newly diagnosed ones. Having only a small sample size may have limited accuracy.

The sequences come from peripheral blood mononuclear cells (PBMCs), collected when the disease was refractory, from a patient treated with antithyroid drugs. This chain links TRBV6-2 or TRBV6-3 with TRBJ2-2; 7 nucleotides agree with TRBD2. The clonotype originates from a female donor with Graves disease. CDR3 residues: CASSYSFPGGSAGELFF. In DNA form, the CDR3 reads TGTGCCAGCAGTTACTCGTTCCCGGGAGGCAGTGCCGGGGAGCTGTTTTTT.